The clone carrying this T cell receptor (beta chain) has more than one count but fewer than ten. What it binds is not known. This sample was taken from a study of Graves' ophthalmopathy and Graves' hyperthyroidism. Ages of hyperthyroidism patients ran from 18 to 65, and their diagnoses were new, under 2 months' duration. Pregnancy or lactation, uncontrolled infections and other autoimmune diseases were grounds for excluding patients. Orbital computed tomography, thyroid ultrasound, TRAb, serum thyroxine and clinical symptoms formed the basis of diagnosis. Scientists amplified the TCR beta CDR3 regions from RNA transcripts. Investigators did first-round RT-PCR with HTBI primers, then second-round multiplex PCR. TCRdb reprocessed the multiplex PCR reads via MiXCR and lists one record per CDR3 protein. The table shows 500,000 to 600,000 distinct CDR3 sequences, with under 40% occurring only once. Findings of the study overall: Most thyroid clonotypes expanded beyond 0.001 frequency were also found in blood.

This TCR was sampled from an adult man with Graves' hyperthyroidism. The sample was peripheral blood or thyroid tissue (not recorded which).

The CDR3 is CASSPTADYGYTF. CDR3 DNA sequence: TGTGCCAGCAGCCCGACCGCTGACTATGGCTACACCTTC. The chain links TRBV12-3 or TRBV12-4 to TRBJ1-2; D is undetermined. The CDR3 is 13 residues long. The V end lost 6 bases, the J end lost 3 bases, and 11 bases lay between the germline ends.